This T cell receptor beta chain comes out of a study of blood T cell repertoires in COVID-19. The data were produced by immunoSEQ multiplex PCR, yet TCRdb's version contains in-frame clones alone and is incomplete. The sample shows 150,000 to 200,000 clones, roughly 80% of them seen only once. The CDR3 has 15 amino acids. From germline, CDR1 is KGHSH and CDR2 LQKENI. The germline V and J ends were trimmed by 3 bases and 4 bases, with 12 bases remaining between them. The sequenced sample was PBMCs or T cells enriched from blood (not recorded which). The source is a woman aged 55 to 70 with acute COVID-19. This chain uses TRBV18 with TRBJ2-2; D is undetermined. CDR3: CASSPHHGGTGELFF. The CDR3 nucleotides are TGTGCCAGCTCACCTCACCACGGTGGCACCGGGGAGCTGTTTTTT.